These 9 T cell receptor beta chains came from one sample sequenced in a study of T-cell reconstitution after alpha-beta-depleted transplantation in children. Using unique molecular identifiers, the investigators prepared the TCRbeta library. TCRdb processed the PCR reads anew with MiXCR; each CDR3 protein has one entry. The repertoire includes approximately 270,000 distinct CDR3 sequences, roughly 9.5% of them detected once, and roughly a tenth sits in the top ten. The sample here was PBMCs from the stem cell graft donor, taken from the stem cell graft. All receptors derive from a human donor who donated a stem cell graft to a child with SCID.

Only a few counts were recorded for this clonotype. The CDR3 region is CASRAGYSNQPQHF. The DNA of the CDR3 is TGTGCCAGCAGGGCGGGTTATAGCAATCAGCCCCAGCATTTT. V usage is TRBV6-1 and J usage is TRBJ1-5; D is unclear. The V and J ends lost 6 bases and 0 bases respectively, with 9 bases between them. The length of the CDR3 is 14 residues. Germline V gene lookup returns CDR1 MNHNS and CDR2 SASEGT.

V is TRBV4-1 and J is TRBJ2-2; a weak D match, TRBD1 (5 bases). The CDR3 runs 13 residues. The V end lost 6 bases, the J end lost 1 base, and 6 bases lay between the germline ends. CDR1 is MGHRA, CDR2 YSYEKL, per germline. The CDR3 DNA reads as TGCGCCAGCAGACAGGAGAACACCGGGGAGCTGTTTTTT. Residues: CASRQENTGELFF.

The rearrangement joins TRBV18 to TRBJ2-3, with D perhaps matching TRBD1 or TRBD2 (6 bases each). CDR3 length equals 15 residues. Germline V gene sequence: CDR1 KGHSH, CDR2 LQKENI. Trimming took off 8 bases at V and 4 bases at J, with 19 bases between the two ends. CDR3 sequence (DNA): TGTGCCAGCAGCTCCGGAGGGGGTGGGTCAGATACGCAGTATTTT. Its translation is CASSSGGGGSDTQYF.

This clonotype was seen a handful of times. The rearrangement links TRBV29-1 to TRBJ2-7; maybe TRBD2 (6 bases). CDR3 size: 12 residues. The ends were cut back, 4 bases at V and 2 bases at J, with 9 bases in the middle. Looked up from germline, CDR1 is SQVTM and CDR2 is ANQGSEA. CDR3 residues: CSVASGAYEQYF. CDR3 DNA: TGCAGCGTTGCGTCGGGGGCCTACGAGCAGTACTTC.

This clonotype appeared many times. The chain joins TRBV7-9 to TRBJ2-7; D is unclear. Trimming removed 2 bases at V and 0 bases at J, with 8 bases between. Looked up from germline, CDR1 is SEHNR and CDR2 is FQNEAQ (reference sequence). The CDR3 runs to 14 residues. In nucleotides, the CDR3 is TGTGCCAGCAGCTTAAGTAGTTCCTCCTACGAGCAGTACTTC. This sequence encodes CASSLSSSSYEQYF.

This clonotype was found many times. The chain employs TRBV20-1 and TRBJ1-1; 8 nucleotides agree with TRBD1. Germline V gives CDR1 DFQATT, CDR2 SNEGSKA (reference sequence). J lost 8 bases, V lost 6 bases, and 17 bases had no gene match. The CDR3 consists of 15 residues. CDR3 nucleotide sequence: TGCAGTGCGGAGGCCGGGGCAGGGGGCGCAGGCGAAGCTTTCTTT. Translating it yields CSAEAGAGGAGEAFF.

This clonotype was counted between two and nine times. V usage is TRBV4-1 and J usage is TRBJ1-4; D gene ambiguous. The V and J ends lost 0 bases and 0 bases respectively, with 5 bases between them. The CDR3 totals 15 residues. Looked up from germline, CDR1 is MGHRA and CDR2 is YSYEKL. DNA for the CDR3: TGCGCCAGCAGCCAAGAGTGGACAACTAATGAAAAACTGTTTTTT. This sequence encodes CASSQEWTTNEKLFF.

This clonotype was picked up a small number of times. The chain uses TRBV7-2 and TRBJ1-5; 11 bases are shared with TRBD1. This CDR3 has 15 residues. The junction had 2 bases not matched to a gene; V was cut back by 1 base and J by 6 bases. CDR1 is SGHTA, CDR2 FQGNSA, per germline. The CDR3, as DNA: TGTGCCAGCAGCTTAGGGACAGGGGGCGTTCAGCCCCAGCATTTT. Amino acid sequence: CASSLGTGGVQPQHF.

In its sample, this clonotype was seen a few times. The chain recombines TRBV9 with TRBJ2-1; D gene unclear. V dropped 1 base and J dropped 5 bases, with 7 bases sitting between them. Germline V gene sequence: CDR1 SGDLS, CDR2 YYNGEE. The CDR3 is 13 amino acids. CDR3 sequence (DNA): TGTGCCAGCAGCGTATCCCTGGACAATGAGCAGTTCTTC. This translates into CASSVSLDNEQFF.